These T cell receptor beta chains were read from a single sample in a study of graft-versus-host responses after intestinal transplantation. Only in-frame clones appear in the TCRdb table, and some are missing; sequencing was by immunoSEQ multiplex PCR. The sample includes about 73,000 clones, roughly 89% of them seen just once. Antigen specificity for these receptors is unknown. The sequencing used unstimulated CD8+ T cells sorted from spleen or lymph node cells, collected before transplant. These receptors all stem from a human donor who was the organ donor for an intestinal transplant. CDR3s include the opening cysteine and the closing phenylalanine or tryptophan. Each record gives: D gene, J gene, V gene, clone size, CDR3 protein, CDR3 DNA. A D gene is named only where the DNA matches it firmly. Size is stated for part of the rows, as once, few or many counts, or as a class when the clone is expanded.

D: -; J: TRBJ2-3; V: TRBV7-2; size: -; CDR3: CASSFFMSVDTQYF; DNA: TGTGCCAGCAGCTTTTTCATGAGTGTGGATACGCAGTATTTT
D: -; J: TRBJ1-2; V: TRBV15; size: -; CDR3: CATSTGLFNGYTF; DNA: TGTGCCACCAGCACAGGGTTGTTTAATGGCTACACCTTC
D: TRBD1; J: TRBJ1-5; V: TRBV13; size: -; CDR3: CASSLGRGGQNQPQHF; DNA: TGTGCCAGCAGTCTCGGGCGGGGGGGACAGAATCAGCCCCAGCATTTT
D: -; J: TRBJ2-1; V: TRBV5-1; size: -; CDR3: CASSLYNEQFF; DNA: TGCGCCAGCAGCCTCTACAATGAGCAGTTCTTC
D: TRBD2; J: TRBJ2-2; V: TRBV28; size: -; CDR3: CASRLISGGNTGELFF; DNA: TGTGCCAGCAGATTAATTAGCGGGGGGAACACCGGGGAGCTGTTTTTT
D: -; J: TRBJ2-3; V: TRBV7-2; size: -; CDR3: CASSLIPGSTDTQYF; DNA: TGTGCCAGCAGCTTAATTCCAGGGAGCACAGATACGCAGTATTTT
D: -; J: TRBJ1-2; V: TRBV9; size: few; CDR3: CASSVRGGNTF; DNA: TGTGCCAGCAGCGTAAGGGGGGGGAACACCTTC
D: TRBD1; J: TRBJ1-1; V: TRBV4-1; size: -; CDR3: CASSQSDRPNTEAFF; DNA: TGCGCCAGCAGTCAGTCGGACAGGCCGAACACTGAAGCTTTCTTT
D: -; J: TRBJ1-3; V: TRBV6-5; size: -; CDR3: CASSYSDSGNTIYF; DNA: TGTGCCAGCAGTTACTCGGACAGCGGAAACACCATATATTTT
D: -; J: TRBJ2-3; V: TRBV9; size: -; CDR3: CASSARGGHTDTQYF; DNA: TGTGCCAGCAGCGCGAGGGGGGGGCACACAGATACGCAGTATTTT
D: -; J: TRBJ1-5; V: TRBV4-3; size: -; CDR3: CASSQVGGQPQHF; DNA: TGCGCCAGCAGCCAAGTCGGAGGTCAGCCCCAGCATTTT
D: -; J: TRBJ2-2; V: TRBV6-6; size: once; CDR3: CASSYLLSGNTGELFF; DNA: TGTGCCAGCAGTTATCTACTTAGCGGCAACACCGGGGAGCTGTTTTTT
D: TRBD2; J: TRBJ2-5; V: TRBV13; size: once; CDR3: CASSNYEAGADETQYF; DNA: TGTGCCAGCAGCAACTACGAAGCGGGGGCGGATGAGACCCAGTACTTC
D: -; J: TRBJ1-2; V: TRBV4-1; size: -; CDR3: CASSQDRQLYGYTF; DNA: TGCGCCAGCAGCCAAGATCGACAGCTCTATGGCTACACCTTC
D: -; J: TRBJ1-4; V: TRBV7-9; size: -; CDR3: CASSLETGVNEKLFF; DNA: TGTGCCAGCAGCTTAGAGACCGGGGTTAATGAAAAACTGTTTTTT
D: -; J: TRBJ1-5; V: TRBV5-8; size: few; CDR3: CASSLGRRASNQPQHF; DNA: TGTGCCAGCAGCTTGGGACGCAGGGCTTCCAATCAGCCCCAGCATTTT
D: TRBD1; J: TRBJ2-1; V: TRBV7-9; size: -; CDR3: CASRGSRDRVRNEQFF; DNA: TGTGCCAGCCGGGGGTCGCGGGACAGGGTTCGTAATGAGCAGTTCTTC
D: -; J: TRBJ1-1; V: TRBV5-8; size: once; CDR3: CASSSGNTEAFF; DNA: TGTGCCAGCAGCTCAGGGAACACTGAAGCTTTCTTT
D: TRBD1; J: TRBJ2-1; V: TRBV6-1; size: -; CDR3: CASSSNRGLYNEQFF; DNA: TGTGCCAGCAGTTCTAACAGGGGGCTGTACAATGAGCAGTTCTTC
D: TRBD2; J: TRBJ2-1; V: TRBV7-6; size: -; CDR3: CASSLEPGLAGRYNEQFF; DNA: TGTGCCAGCAGCTTAGAGCCGGGACTAGCGGGGCGATACAATGAGCAGTTCTTC
D: -; J: TRBJ1-1; V: TRBV7-9; size: -; CDR3: CASSLDHTQIEAFF; DNA: TGTGCCAGCAGCTTAGACCATACCCAGATTGAAGCTTTCTTT
D: -; J: TRBJ2-6; V: TRBV4-1; size: few; CDR3: CASSQFAAPGANVLTF; DNA: TGCGCCAGCAGCCAATTTGCGGCCCCTGGGGCCAACGTCCTGACTTTC
D: TRBD1; J: TRBJ1-1; V: TRBV4-2; size: -; CDR3: CASSQKTGGVMNTEAFF; DNA: TGTGCCAGCAGCCAAAAAACAGGGGGCGTCATGAACACTGAAGCTTTCTTT
D: -; J: TRBJ2-5; V: TRBV7-6; size: -; CDR3: CASSLVTVQETQYF; DNA: TGTGCCAGCAGCTTAGTCACAGTCCAAGAGACCCAGTACTTC
D: TRBD1; J: TRBJ2-3; V: TRBV4-3; size: -; CDR3: CASSQDSAGTGTDTQYF; DNA: TGCGCCAGCAGCCAAGATTCAGCCGGGACAGGGACAGATACGCAGTATTTT
D: -; J: TRBJ1-4; V: TRBV15; size: few; CDR3: CATSETFGEKLFF; DNA: TGTGCCACCAGTGAAACGTTCGGTGAAAAACTGTTTTTT
D: -; J: TRBJ2-5; V: TRBV27; size: few; CDR3: CASSLVRGSETQYF; DNA: TGTGCCAGCAGTTTAGTGCGGGGTTCAGAGACCCAGTACTTC
D: -; J: TRBJ1-1; V: TRBV5-1; size: -; CDR3: CASSLDPGIAAEAFF; DNA: TGCGCCAGCAGCTTGGATCCGGGGATAGCGGCTGAAGCTTTCTTT
D: TRBD1; J: TRBJ2-1; V: TRBV6-4; size: -; CDR3: CASTYGQGKNEQFF; DNA: TGTGCCAGCACATACGGACAGGGGAAGAATGAGCAGTTCTTC
D: -; J: TRBJ1-2; V: TRBV6-1; size: -; CDR3: CASSEEGVWNGDYGYTF; DNA: TGTGCCAGCAGTGAAGAAGGGGTATGGAATGGGGACTATGGCTACACCTTC
D: TRBD1; J: TRBJ1-2; V: TRBV5-1; size: -; CDR3: CASSASVTGDAGYTF; DNA: TGCGCCAGCAGCGCTTCTGTGACAGGGGATGCTGGCTACACCTTC
D: TRBD2; J: TRBJ2-3; V: TRBV28; size: -; CDR3: CASSHGRSGGPTDTQYF; DNA: TGTGCCAGCAGCCACGGGCGGTCGGGGGGGCCCACAGATACGCAGTATTTT
D: TRBD1; J: TRBJ1-3; V: TRBV7-9; size: -; CDR3: CASSPGGQGGPWIYF; DNA: TGTGCCAGCAGCCCCGGGGGACAGGGAGGACCTTGGATATATTTT
D: -; J: TRBJ1-1; V: TRBV25-1; size: -; CDR3: CASKDSVYTEAFF; DNA: TGTGCCAGCAAGGACAGCGTCTACACTGAAGCTTTCTTT
D: TRBD1; J: TRBJ1-5; V: TRBV4-1; size: few; CDR3: CASSQGEGGQPQHF; DNA: TGCGCCAGCAGCCAAGGGGAAGGGGGCCAGCCCCAGCATTTT
D: -; J: TRBJ1-1; V: TRBV4-2; size: -; CDR3: CASSQDSSGEFHMNTEAFF; DNA: TGTGCCAGCAGCCAAGACTCCTCGGGGGAATTCCACATGAACACTGAAGCTTTCTTT
D: -; J: TRBJ1-2; V: TRBV9; size: -; CDR3: CASSVARPAYGYTF; DNA: TGTGCCAGCAGCGTAGCTAGGCCCGCCTATGGCTACACCTTC
D: TRBD2; J: TRBJ2-3; V: TRBV7-2; size: -; CDR3: CASSSRGAGGPGDTQYF; DNA: TGTGCCAGCAGCTCTCGGGGAGCGGGGGGGCCGGGGGATACGCAGTATTTT
D: -; J: TRBJ1-6; V: TRBV7-9; size: -; CDR3: CASSSTRDTYNSPLHF; DNA: TGTGCCAGCAGCTCAACCCGGGACACTTATAATTCACCCCTCCACTTT
D: -; J: TRBJ2-5; V: TRBV9; size: -; CDR3: CASSSTGGPQETQYF; DNA: TGTGCCAGCAGCTCTACAGGTGGGCCCCAAGAGACCCAGTACTTC
D: -; J: TRBJ2-5; V: TRBV11-2; size: once; CDR3: CASSTWGVGQIQETQYF; DNA: TGTGCCAGCAGCACGTGGGGGGTAGGGCAGATACAAGAGACCCAGTACTTC